This TCR beta chain emerged from a study of CD4 T cell repertoires in COVID-19. Background on the study: Other coronavirus spike proteins restimulated relabeled CFSE-low cells expanded with IL-2 for ten to eleven days.

Using immunoSEQ multiplex PCR, the repertoire was profiled, and TCRdb retains in-frame clones only, with some absent. The sample lists about 75,000 clones, about four fifths occurring once. As concerns this clone: As yet, its antigen is unknown.

These memory T cells were uncultured and sequenced directly after ex vivo isolation. Findings and limits, study-wide: Between about 7 and 28% of SARS-CoV-2 clonotypes also appeared in SARS-CoV and/or HKU1 spike cultures.

The source material was CD4+ T cells from peripheral blood, sampled after recovery from COVID-19. This TCR was sampled from a human donor who had COVID-19.

The CDR3 here is CASSLDRVNYGYTF. Written as DNA, the CDR3 is TGTGCCAGCAGTCTAGACAGGGTAAACTATGGCTACACCTTC. This rearrangement joins TRBV6-5 to TRBJ1-2, with TRBD1 identical over 7 bases. CDR1 and CDR2 (germline): MNHEY, SVGAGI. This CDR3 has 14 amino acids. V shed 5 bases and J 2 bases; nucleotides not matched to a gene: 5.